This TCR beta chain was sequenced for a study of blood T cell repertoires in COVID-19. Background on the study: Sites across the United States, Italy and Spain contributed samples from acute and convalescent COVID-19. PBMCs, B-cell-depleted T cells, or T cells were the source of the cDNA or gDNA that made up the material.

Per the original data handling: Counts of nucleated cells, estimated from reference gene primer amplification, were obtained. This table comes from immunoSEQ multiplex PCR, and its TCRdb copy is limited to in-frame clones, with some not included. That table gives V, J and clone size, and the DNA gave D and trimming. There are hundreds of thousands of clones in the sample; around 87% occur only once, and roughly 2.1% lies in the top ten. CDR3 length: 14 amino acids. Germline V CDR1 and CDR2: MNHEY, SVGAGI. Trimming took 4 bases from V and 1 from J, leaving 10 bases between them. The sequence was collected from a woman aged 25 to 39 who had recovered from COVID-19. The sequencing input was peripheral blood. The chain has TRBV6-5 and TRBJ1-1; D gene ambiguous. CDR3: CASSLLGQNTEAFF. As DNA, the CDR3 is TGTGCCAGCAGTTTACTCGGTCAGAACACTGAAGCTTTCTTT.